The 20 T cell receptor beta chains presented below share a single source sample, sequenced in a study of T cells in Graves' hyperthyroidism and ophthalmopathy. The source material, RNA transcripts, was used to amplify TCR beta CDR3 regions. The TCR CDR3 was amplified in a first-round RT-PCR using the HTBI primer set. TCRdb reprocessed the multiplex PCR reads with MiXCR, giving one entry per CDR3 protein. Among about 690,000 distinct CDR3 sequences, 15% to 20% were seen once, and the ten largest hold 15% to 18%. Material: blood. The receptors originated from a man in his forties or fifties with Graves' hyperthyroidism.

This clonotype was detected once. J is TRBJ2-3 and V is TRBV29-1; the D gene is possibly TRBD1 (6 bases). Germline V gives CDR1 SQVTM, CDR2 ANQGSEA. This CDR3 spans 15 amino acids. Between the trimmed V and J ends, which lost 3 bases and 0 bases, there was a span of 13 bases. For the CDR3, the DNA is TGCAGCGTTGACGGGACACCCGAAAGCACAGATACGCAGTATTTT. The encoded protein is CSVDGTPESTDTQYF.

This chain uses TRBV6-2 or TRBV6-3 with TRBJ2-1, with D unclear. V lost 2 bases and J lost 8, with 10 bases in between. CDR3 length: 13 residues. Germline V gives CDR1 MNHEY, CDR2 SVGEGT. The CDR3 sequence is CASSYHNSDEQFF. The CDR3 DNA follows: TGTGCCAGCAGTTACCACAACTCAGATGAGCAGTTCTTC.

This clonotype has just one count. CDR3 sequence reads: CASQGKSFPNEKLFF. The CDR3 nucleotides read TGTGCCAGCCAGGGGAAATCTTTTCCTAATGAAAAACTGTTTTTT. The rearrangement links TRBV27 to TRBJ1-4, with a tentative D call TRBD1 (6 bases). The V end was cut by 8 bases, the J end by 3 bases, with 16 bases between. The length of the CDR3 is 15 residues. Per the germline V gene, CDR1 is MNHEY and CDR2 is SMNVEV (reference sequence).

This chain connects TRBV28 to TRBJ2-5; tentative D call: TRBD1 (5 bases). The CDR3 has 16 amino acids. Germline CDR1 MDHEN, CDR2 SYDVKM. Trimming removed 4 bases from V and 5 bases from J, with 20 bases in between. CDR3 sequence: CASSSPSGLPLETQYF. The CDR3, as DNA: TGTGCCAGCAGTTCCCCCTCAGGGTTGCCCTTGGAGACCCAGTACTTC.

This clonotype was seen ten or more times. V and J are TRBV11-3 and TRBJ2-7; a possible D gene is TRBD2 (6 bases). The CDR3 is made up of 14 amino acids. Per germline, CDR1 SGHNT and CDR2 YENEEA. With 1 base removed from V and 2 bases from J, the gap between germline ends came to 9 bases. CDR3 nucleotide sequence: TGTGCCAGCAGCTTAGTAGGGACTCCCTACGAGCAGTACTTC. Translation: CASSLVGTPYEQYF. Using reference TRBV11-3 and TRBJ2-7 for the parts outside the CDR3, the full variable domain is EAGVVQSPRYKIIEKKQPVAFWCNPISGHNTLYWYLQNLGQGPELLIRYENEEAVDDSQLPKDRFSAERLKGVDSTLKIQPAELGDSAVYLCASSLVGTPYEQYFGPGTRLTVT.

This clonotype was found many times. This chain connects TRBV28 to TRBJ1-4, with D possibly being TRBD1 (6 bases). The CDR3 runs 14 residues. Trimming removed 6 bases at V and 7 bases at J, with 15 bases between. Germline V CDR1 and CDR2: MDHEN, SYDVKM. CDR3 protein: CASSSGQGSEKLFF. The CDR3 bases are TGTGCCAGCAGCTCGGGACAAGGAAGTGAAAAACTGTTTTTT. Based on the CDR3 plus reference TRBV28 and TRBJ1-4, the full variable domain is DVKVTQSSRYLVKRTGEKVFLECVQDMDHENMFWYRQDPGLGLRLIYFSYDVKMKEKGDIPEGYSVSREKKERFSLILESASTNQTSMYLCASSSGQGSEKLFFGSGTQLSVL.

This clonotype was detected many times. V gene TRBV28 combines with J gene TRBJ2-3; 10 bases map to TRBD2. The CDR3 covers 18 residues. The V gene end was trimmed by 3 bases and the J gene end by 6 bases; junction bases not matched to a gene: 15. Germline CDR1 is MDHEN and CDR2 is SYDVKM. The DNA of the CDR3 is TGTGCCAGCAGTTTGTGGGGATCAACTAGCGGGAATGCTGATACGCAGTATTTT. Translating gives CASSLWGSTSGNADTQYF.

The gene calls are TRBV7-9 and TRBJ1-2; D not resolved. Trimming shortened V by 2 bases and J by 3 bases, and 13 bases separated the two germline ends. Germline V gene data show CDR1 as SEHNR and CDR2 as FQNEAQ (reference sequence). The CDR3 runs to 15 residues. CDR3 DNA sequence: TGTGCCAGCAGCTTATCAACCCCCGGGGACTATGGCTACACCTTC. This encodes CASSLSTPGDYGYTF.

This clonotype was picked up many times. This chain uses TRBV11-2 with TRBJ2-5, with D unclear. The germline CDR1 and CDR2 sequences are SGHAT and FQNNGV. V shed 5 bases and J shed 1 base, with 5 bases lying between them. The length of the CDR3 is 12 residues. CDR3 protein: CASSARQETQYF. CDR3 DNA: TGTGCCAGCAGCGCCCGCCAAGAGACCCAGTACTTC.

This clonotype was seen only a few times. DNA of the CDR3: TGCGCCAGCAGCCAAGATCGTTCAGCTATTATCGACAATGAGCAGTTCTTC. It translates to CASSQDRSAIIDNEQFF. V is TRBV4-3 and J is TRBJ2-1; D remains unclear. The CDR3 has 17 amino acids. Germline V gene data show CDR1 as LGHNA and CDR2 as YSLEER. V lost 0 bases and J lost 5, with 17 bases in between.

As to this clonotype: This clone may be a read error of a much larger clone one base away. The chain employs TRBV12-3 or TRBV12-4 and TRBJ2-2, with 7 bases identical to TRBD1. The CDR3 extends over 14 amino acids. CDR3 sequence reads: CVLSDREGTGELFF. CDR3 DNA sequence: TGTGTCCTCTCCGACAGGGAAGGCACCGGGGAGCTGTTTTTT.

The chain joins TRBV6-1 to TRBJ2-1; 7 positions match TRBD1. J was trimmed by 1 base and V by 6 bases; bases with no gene match: 9. The CDR3 totals 16 residues. The germline gives CDR1 MNHNS, CDR2 SASEGT. The CDR3 spells CASSSTLQGSYNEQFF. In DNA form, the CDR3 reads TGTGCCAGCAGCAGTACCCTACAGGGGTCCTACAATGAGCAGTTCTTC.

This clonotype was picked up a small number of times. V is TRBV6-2 or TRBV6-3 and J is TRBJ1-2; 7 nucleotides match TRBD1. CDR1 is MNHEY, CDR2 SVGEGT, per germline. V gave up 6 bases and J gave up 3 bases; unmatched junction bases: 4. The CDR3 consists of 13 residues. Written as DNA, the CDR3 is TGTGCCAGCAGCGACACAGGGGACTATGGCTACACCTTC. It encodes CASSDTGDYGYTF.

This clonotype was picked up many times. CDR3 residues: CASSTDQPQHF. CDR3 in DNA: TGTGCCAGCAGTACTGATCAGCCCCAGCATTTT. This chain links TRBV2 with TRBJ1-5, with D unclear. Germline-derived CDR1 and CDR2 are SNHLY and FYNNEI. The CDR3 runs 11 residues. V shed 5 bases and J shed 5 bases, with 4 bases lying between them.

With respect to this clonotype: This could be a read error, since a much larger clone is one nucleotide away. The V and J genes are TRBV25-1 and TRBJ2-1; 14 bases map to TRBD2. The length of the CDR3 is 21 residues. CDR1 and CDR2 (germline): MGHDK, SYGVNS. Written as DNA, the CDR3 is TGTGCCGGCAGCTCCACCCGCGGGACTAGCGGGAGAGGGGAATCCTACAATGAGCAGTTCTTC. It specifies CAGSSTRGTSGRGESYNEQFF.

Only a few counts were recorded for this clonotype. The chain couples TRBV11-2 to TRBJ2-7, with D possibly matching TRBD1 (5 bases). Deletions cut 2 bases from V and 7 bases from J, with 12 bases between. The CDR3 contains 13 residues. Germline loops: CDR1 SGHAT, CDR2 FQNNGV. In DNA, the CDR3 is TGTGCCAGCAGCTTATACAGGTCGGCAGAGCAGTACTTC. This encodes CASSLYRSAEQYF. Filled out from reference TRBV11-2 and TRBJ2-7, the complete variable domain reads EAGVAQSPRYKIIEKRQSVAFWCNPISGHATLYWYQQILGQGPKLLIQFQNNGVVDDSQLPKDRFSAERLKGVDSTLKIQPAKLEDSAVYLCASSLYRSAEQYFGPGTRLTVT.

This clonotype has a count of ten or more. The chain joins TRBV15 to TRBJ2-2; no clear D gene. V shed 0 bases and J shed 0 bases, with 11 bases lying between them. CDR1 and CDR2 from the germline V gene are LNHNV and YYDKDF (reference sequence). This CDR3 is 17 amino acids long. CDR3 in amino acids: CATSRDFPVTNTGELFF. CDR3 bases: TGTGCCACCAGCAGAGATTTCCCGGTTACGAACACCGGGGAGCTGTTTTTT. Full variable domain (rest looked up from reference TRBV15 and TRBJ2-2): DAMVIQNPRYQVTQFGKPVTLSCSQTLNHNVMYWYQQKSSQAPKLLFHYYDKDFNNEADTPDNFQSRRPNTSFCFLDIRSPGLGDTAMYLCATSRDFPVTNTGELFFGEGSRLTVL.

This clonotype was seen at least ten times. V is TRBV29-1 and J is TRBJ2-3; D uncertain. Germline loops: CDR1 SQVTM, CDR2 ANQGSEA. The CDR3 totals 14 residues. Trimming took 3 bases from V and 3 from J, leaving 13 bases between them. CDR3 coding DNA: TGCAGCGTTGACCGAGCTGGTGGAACAGATACGCAGTATTTT. Its protein is CSVDRAGGTDTQYF.

This clonotype was found many times. The chain employs TRBV3-1 and TRBJ2-7; D is unresolved. This CDR3 has 14 amino acids. Germline V gives CDR1 LGHDT, CDR2 YNNKEL (reference sequence). Deletions cut 4 bases from V and 4 bases from J, with 14 bases between. The CDR3 DNA reads as TGTGCCAGCAGCCCTTCAGTGGCATTGTACGAGCAGTACTTC. Translation: CASSPSVALYEQYF.

The genes are TRBV7-9 and TRBJ1-5; a possible D gene is TRBD1 (6 bases). The ends were cut back, 4 bases at V and 6 bases at J, with 22 bases in the middle. This CDR3 contains 17 residues. Germline CDR1 reads SEHNR; CDR2 reads FQNEAQ (reference sequence). CDR3 loop: CASSYSEGDPAGQPQHF. CDR3 DNA: TGTGCCAGCAGCTATAGCGAGGGGGACCCCGCAGGTCAGCCCCAGCATTTT.